These 9 T cell receptor beta chains came from one sample sequenced in a study of control samples from healthy donors and cancer patients (dated by TCRdb to about 2020). Receptor libraries were prepared by the immunoSEQ multiplex PCR assay. What TCRdb holds here is the immuneACCESS table cut down to in-frame rearrangements. Part of the clones is not present; checked against another copy, under half of the missing clones reflect an unresolved V gene, and the others are unexplained. The sample yields 100,000 to 150,000 clones; about 90% were counted once. Around 2% of the sample comes from the top ten. Sequenced sample: blood. These receptors were obtained from a man aged 18 to 30 in good health.

This clone was counted once. The chain joins TRBV4-1 to TRBJ2-2; TRBD2 matches at 9 bases. Germline V gives CDR1 MGHRA, CDR2 YSYEKL. The CDR3 is 19 residues long. V lost 3 bases to trimming and J lost 1 base; unmatched junction nucleotides: 12. CDR3 coding DNA: TGCGCCAGCAGCCACCCCCGGGAGGCTAGCGGGATGAACACCGGGGAGCTGTTTTTT. It yields the protein CASSHPREASGMNTGELFF.

The chain recombines TRBV6-6 with TRBJ1-2, with D maybe TRBD1 (5 bases). Germline values: CDR1 MNHNY, CDR2 SVGAGI (reference sequence). CDR3 length: 13 residues. Between the trimmed V and J ends, which lost 2 bases and 7 bases, there was a span of 11 bases. CDR3 region: CASSYVGARGYTF. The CDR3 DNA follows: TGTGCCAGCAGTTACGTAGGGGCCCGTGGCTACACCTTC.

This clone has a handful of counts. Compared with germline, one end of the junction differs, possibly owing to a read error. This chain joins TRBV7-7 and TRBJ2-3; 9 positions agree with TRBD1. The CDR3 extends over 16 amino acids. CDR1 and CDR2 (germline): SSHAT, FNYEAQ (reference sequence). In nucleotides, the CDR3 is TGTGCTAGCAGCTTAGCTACAGGGGGCAGCACAGATACGCAGTATTTT. Translation gives CASSLATGGSTDTQYF.

J is TRBJ1-6 and V is TRBV11-2; 7 nucleotides line up with TRBD1. In germline, CDR1 is SGHAT, CDR2 FQNNGV. This CDR3 comprises 19 residues. V shed 1 base, J shed 0 bases, and the junction held 9 bases outside the gene matches. The chain's CDR3 is CASSLVQTGRSSYNSPLHF. CDR3 nucleotides: TGTGCCAGCAGCTTAGTTCAGACAGGGCGAAGCTCCTATAATTCACCCCTCCACTTT.

This chain connects TRBV12-3 or TRBV12-4 to TRBJ2-5; D is unclear. With 6 bases removed from V and 0 bases from J, the gap between germline ends came to 8 bases. CDR3 length: 13 amino acids. CDR3 sequence reads: CASSQENQETQYF. CDR3 sequence (DNA): TGTGCCAGCAGCCAGGAAAACCAAGAGACCCAGTACTTC.

The chain combines TRBV28 with TRBJ2-7, with D unclear. Trimming removed 1 base from V and 7 bases from J, with 14 bases in between. The CDR3 runs to 14 residues. CDR1 MDHEN and CDR2 SYDVKM come from the germline V gene. In nucleotides, the CDR3 is TGTGCCAGCAGTTTATCTCGGATTGTTACGGAGCAGTACTTC. Translation gives CASSLSRIVTEQYF.

This clone was counted a single time. The rearrangement joins TRBV2 to TRBJ1-1; D gene unclear. The germline V and J ends were trimmed by 6 bases and 5 bases, with 22 bases remaining between them. Germline CDR1 SNHLY, CDR2 FYNNEI. There are 16 residues in the CDR3. Written as DNA, the CDR3 is TGTGCCAGCAGACCAAACGTTGTCGGGGTAATGACTGAAGCTTTCTTT. Its protein is CASRPNVVGVMTEAFF.

The V gene is TRBV3-1 (or the pseudogene TRBV3-2), the J gene TRBJ2-2; 8 bases are a match to TRBD1. CDR3 length: 16 residues. Per the germline V gene, CDR1 is LGHDT and CDR2 is YNNKEL (reference sequence). V lost 1 base to trimming and J lost 6 bases; unmatched junction nucleotides: 7. The CDR3 sequence is CASSQVRRGQAGELFF. In DNA, the CDR3 is TGTGCCAGCAGCCAAGTACGCAGGGGGCAGGCCGGGGAGCTGTTTTTT.

The J gene is TRBJ1-5, the V gene TRBV18, with D unresolved. The CDR3 covers 17 residues. Germline V lookup: CDR1 KGHSH, CDR2 LQKENI. Trimming removed 1 base at V and 4 bases at J, with 17 bases between. CDR3 DNA sequence: TGTGCCAGCTCACCACTGAATTCGGGAGGGAAGAATCAGCCCCAGCATTTT. It specifies CASSPLNSGGKNQPQHF.